A single T cell receptor beta chain is shown here with its context. Its antigen is as yet unknown. Repertoires were generated with immunoSEQ multiplex PCR, while TCRdb's copy carries only in-frame clones and drops some. Seen here are about 360,000 clones, just over 85% observed once, and the top ten hold 0.65% to 0.95%. The donors were members of the validation cohort comprising some 120 subjects, separate from the approximately 670-subject first cohort. The sample belongs to a study of cytomegalovirus exposure and HLA in healthy donors. As for the study in general: Later, an analysis reported that the approximately 120 validation repertoires had used the same platform as the approximately 660 first-cohort repertoires. The study's findings and limits: Researchers counted over 150 TCR beta chains as cytomegalovirus-associated. Reports credit the classifier with highly specific, highly sensitive diagnosis of cytomegalovirus status.

V shed 2 bases and J 5 bases; nucleotides not matched to a gene: 3. Germline CDR1 reads MGHDK; CDR2 reads SYGVNS. This CDR3 spans 14 amino acids. V is TRBV25-1 and J is TRBJ2-1; 7 bases map to TRBD1. Sequenced sample: PBMCs. The clonotype was recovered from a woman aged 18 to 35 in good health and CMV-seronegative. CDR3 coding DNA: TGTGCCAGCAGTGAAGACAGGGAACACAATGAGCAGTTCTTC. Protein: CASSEDREHNEQFF.